These 9 T cell receptor beta chains were all obtained from the same sample, sequenced in a study of blood T cell repertoires in COVID-19. Clones were sequenced by immunoSEQ multiplex PCR, and TCRdb holds only the in-frame ones, with some missing. Of 75,000 to 100,000 clones in the sample, roughly four fifths are singletons; the top ten hold 6.5% to 8.5%. Sequencing used peripheral blood. Receptor source: a man aged 50-60 years with active or convalescent COVID-19.

CDR3 in amino acids: CASSEAIGRAYEQYV. DNA of the CDR3: TGTGCCAGCAGTGAAGCAATCGGCAGGGCCTACGAGCAGTACGTC. This rearrangement joins TRBV2 to TRBJ2-7; D is perhaps TRBD1 (5 bases). Germline V lookup: CDR1 SNHLY, CDR2 FYNNEI. Trimming shortened V by 0 bases and J by 2 bases, and 11 bases separated the two germline ends. The CDR3 spans 15 residues.

This clone was seen once. This sequence joins TRBV29-1 and TRBJ1-2; a weak D match, TRBD1 (6 bases). Germline-derived CDR1 and CDR2 are SQVTM and ANQGSEA. The length of the CDR3 is 12 residues. V was shortened by 0 bases and J by 7 bases, with 9 bases between the two germline ends. The CDR3 DNA reads TGCAGCGTTGAAGATCGAGGGGGTGGCTACACCTTC. Amino acids: CSVEDRGGGYTF.

The chain combines TRBV6-6 with TRBJ1-5; D is unresolved. Deletions cut 2 bases from V and 1 base from J, with 6 bases between. CDR1 is MNHNY and CDR2 is SVGAGI in the germline V gene (reference sequence). The CDR3 runs 14 residues. CDR3 sequence: CASSYAGSNQPQHF. The CDR3 coding sequence is TGTGCCAGCAGTTACGCCGGGAGCAATCAGCCCCAGCATTTT.

The chain carries TRBV5-1 and TRBJ2-3; the match to TRBD2 covers 10 bases. The ends lost 4 bases at V and 5 bases at J; junction bases unmatched: 10. From germline, CDR1 is SGHRS and CDR2 YFSETQ. There are 16 residues in the CDR3. The CDR3 DNA reads as TGCGCCAGCAGCCTCTCCGGGACTAGCGATGGAGATACGCAGTATTTT. Residues: CASSLSGTSDGDTQYF.

This clone is a singleton in its sample. The CDR3 reads CASSLGTGGLNTEAFF. The CDR3 DNA reads as TGTGCCAGCAGCTTAGGTACGGGGGGCTTGAACACTGAAGCTTTCTTT. This sequence joins TRBV7-8 and TRBJ1-1, with D possibly being TRBD1 (6 bases). The V end lost 1 base, the J end lost 0 bases, and 12 bases lay between the germline ends. This CDR3 region has 16 residues. The V gene's germline CDR1 is SGHVS and CDR2 FQNEAQ.

V and J are TRBV6-2 or TRBV6-3 and TRBJ2-1, with TRBD1 matching 7 bases. Trimming at V came to 5 bases and at J to 3 bases, leaving 10 bases not matched to a gene. Germline lookup yields CDR1 MNHEY and CDR2 SVGEGT. This CDR3 has 16 residues. The CDR3 coding sequence is TGTGCCAGCAGTACCTCGACAGGGACCGTCTACAATGAGCAGTTCTTC. Its translation is CASSTSTGTVYNEQFF.

J is TRBJ2-7 and V is TRBV5-1, with 9 bases identical to TRBD1. The CDR3 runs 15 residues. The germline CDR1 and CDR2 sequences are SGHRS and YFSETQ. The V gene end was trimmed by 5 bases and the J gene end by 4 bases; junction bases not matched to a gene: 10. CDR3 protein: CASSPEQGATYEQYF. CDR3 DNA sequence: TGCGCCAGCAGTCCCGAACAGGGGGCGACTTACGAGCAGTACTTC.

This clone appeared a few times. The chain joins TRBV20-1 to TRBJ1-1; D gene unclear. The germline CDR1 and CDR2 sequences are DFQATT and SNEGSKA (reference sequence). CDR3 size: 12 residues. Trimming removed 3 bases from V and 8 bases from J, with 13 bases in between. The CDR3 sequence is CSASSAVSEAFF. In nucleotides, the CDR3 is TGCAGTGCTAGTAGCGCGGTATCCGAAGCTTTCTTT.

The gene calls are TRBV10-3 and TRBJ2-5, with 9 bases identical to TRBD1. V trimming: 6 bases; J trimming: 5 bases; junction bases outside the gene matches: 10. The CDR3 has 15 amino acids. CDR1 and CDR2 from the germline V gene are ENHRY and SYGVKD. The CDR3 DNA reads as TGTGCCATCAGCGCCGGGACAGGGTTGACGGAGACCCAGTACTTC. Translated, it gives CAISAGTGLTETQYF.